This TCR beta chain was captured in a study of cytomegalovirus exposure and HLA in healthy donors (dated by TCRdb to about 2017). Regarding the complete study: According to an earlier analysis of 450 to 650 of the donors, about 180 million T cells yielded 100 million or so unique TCR beta sequences and 250 to 350 Gb of sequence data. Approximately 300 gigabases of sequencing data and approximately 91 million unique TCR sequences made up an early release that covered about 640 HLA-typed donors. Of the 350 to 400 genotyped donors, roughly 85% fell in the genetic ancestry cluster associated with self-reported Caucasian donors. The study aimed to test whether cataloging public T cell receptors could reveal signatures of past pathogen exposure. Using immunosequencing, the study profiled T cell repertoires from about 620 subjects and related those repertoires to cytomegalovirus serostatus. In addition to the first cohort of 500 to 850 subjects, a separate validation cohort of 120 different subjects was used. To predict cytomegalovirus infection status, the study combined high-throughput TCR immunosequencing, statistical association of individual TCRs with disease status, and machine learning. A later analysis re-examined previously published TCR beta repertoires from roughly 650 donors and added high-resolution HLA genotyping to investigate patterns of TCR occurrence. In the later analysis, no new phenotypic data were used to find candidate immune exposures; instead, reliance was placed on TCR beta sequences and their occurrence across donors. An earlier analysis of 587 of the donors used high-throughput TCR beta sequencing to judge whether each TCR beta V gene segment behaved as functional or pseudogenic. Donor age, sex, ethnicity and CMV serostatus were collected together with the repertoire data. A later genetic analysis took genome-wide SNP genotypes for about 55% of the roughly 670 donors and used that subset as a discovery cohort. All discovery cohort repertoires had been generated using a single sequencing platform. Class I and class II HLA loci were covered by the typing at four-digit resolution. The number of typed donors differed by locus: about 620-630 for A, B, C, DRB1 and DQB1; some 540 for DQA1; roughly 600 for DPA1; and roughly 470 for DPB1. Because of strong linkage in the cohort, five DR-DQ haplotypes were treated as single units for association and clustering. On average, roughly 250,000 unique TCR beta nucleotide sequences were sequenced per donor among 350 to 400 genotyped donors of the cohort, with 15% to 20% of those sequences being non-productive.

What the authors observed across the whole study: The presence/absence analyses assumed that sequencing depth was roughly uniform across donors, and that assumption may not be true. The only immune exposure information available for the cohort was CMV serostatus. In this cohort, only TCR beta chains were sequenced, and detectable features were limited by the absence of alpha or paired-chain data. A later analysis found that HLA-associated TCR beta chains were more clonally expanded and had lower generation probabilities than equally common non-associated chains. In vitro tests confirmed that three of the cytomegalovirus-associated TCR beta chains recognize cytomegalovirus antigens. When HLA alleles, especially DR and DQ, strongly co-occurred, attributing TCR associations to individual alleles was difficult. Across donors, most TCR sequences were observed very rarely, whereas some public TCRs were present in many individuals. The classifier was reported to diagnose cytomegalovirus status with high specificity and sensitivity in both the original cohort and the validation cohort. In a later genetic analysis, a missense DCLRE1C variant was associated with V-gene and J-gene trimming of TCR beta chains, and the association was replicated in an independent cohort. The study listed 150 to 200 TCR beta chains as associated with cytomegalovirus. HLA typing was unavailable for some donors at each locus, so association tests used only the typed subset. In a later genetic analysis, fewer N-insertions in productive TCRs were reported among donors in an Asian-associated ancestry cluster than the 666-donor mean. Broadly in line with IMGT annotations, most TCR beta V segments showed up in productive rearrangements about 90% or about 30% of the time in an earlier analysis of 587 of the donors. Because the 87-base-pair reads could not distinguish some IMGT-functional V segments, including TRBV6-2 and TRBV6-3, those segments were excluded. In a later analysis, most CMV-associated TCR beta chains were found to appear HLA-restricted, with HLA associations seemingly driven largely by CMV exposure. A cluster of highly shared sequence variants was judged likely to represent a technical artifact of the sequencing pipeline. Several of the top co-occurrence clusters appeared to be linked to parvovirus B19, influenza, CMV and Epstein-Barr virus, according to a later analysis. Because counts were too low, about 15 rarely observed V segments, including chromosome 9 orphons, were left out of the earlier analysis of approximately 580 of the donors. Correlated functional status among segregating V segments might reflect linkage disequilibrium, but an unknown experimental factor could not be ruled out. According to the authors, the approach could potentially be generalized to other disease states and immunological phenotypes. A later analysis associated about 17,000 TCR beta sequences with specific HLA alleles at a false discovery rate of 0.05. According to a later analysis, TCR association rates differed among HLA loci, with DRB1 alleles showing the most associated TCRs and HLA-C alleles showing the fewest. A further reported finding was that TCR beta sequences accurately predicted the HLA-A and HLA-B alleles for most subjects in the first cohort.

Preparation of the library involved the immunoSEQ multiplex PCR assay. A mixture of 60 forward primers for TCR Vbeta segments and 13 reverse primers for TCR Jbeta segments was used in the multiplex PCR. The CDR3 region of rearranged TCR beta genes was amplified from genomic DNA by a multiplex PCR assay. The Illumina HiSeq System was used to sequence the amplified TCR beta libraries as 87-base-pair reads. As for the authors' bioinformatics: In a later analysis, about 80 million unique TCR beta chains were counted across the 690 or so repertoires, and approximately 11 million of these chains were shared by at least two donors. Raw reads were error-corrected and collapsed into unique sequences with a nearest-neighbor algorithm that merged closely related sequences to remove PCR and sequencing errors. Alignment of CDR3 sequences to IMGT reference sequences was used to assign V, D and J gene segments. For a sequence to be retained, a match of at least six nucleotides was required to both a V gene segment and a J gene segment. Rearrangements were classified as productive when the CDR3 lacked stop codons and remained in frame with V and J, and all other rearrangements were classified as non-productive. Following IMGT convention, CDR3 was defined as the stretch from the second conserved V-encoded cysteine up to the conserved J-encoded phenylalanine. Sequences without an unambiguous match to a single V gene segment were excluded from the earlier analysis of about 640 of the donors. An earlier analysis of several hundred of the donors classified V segments as functional when productive rearrangements were above 56.7% and as segregating when the standard deviation between donors was above 5%. A statistical classification framework was built to diagnose cytomegalovirus status from the catalog of TCR beta chain sequences. In a later analysis, V and J genes were assigned by comparing TCR nucleotide sequences against IMGT/GENE-DB human TR gene sequences. In a later analysis, CDR3 sequences and most-parsimonious VDJ recombination scenarios were assigned using the TCRdist pipeline. A later analysis defined each TCR beta chain by its CDR3 amino acid sequence plus V-gene family, and excluded reads lacking a unique V-gene family. A later analysis removed several hundred highly shared, low-generation-probability nucleotide sequences to deal with suspected cross-contamination and a sequencing artifact. A later analysis calculated a clonal expansion index for each public chain from normalized within-repertoire ranks of inferred template counts. Generation probabilities in a later analysis came from a VDJ recombination model fitted to out-of-frame rearrangements, and those results were checked against IGoR. In a later analysis, hypergeometric tests were used to score TCR-TCR, TCR-HLA and TCR-CMV co-occurrence, with a repertoire-size bias correction applied to TCR pairs. A later analysis estimated false discovery rates by permuting HLA or CMV assignments 20 times. In a later analysis, co-occurring TCRs were grouped using DBSCAN, and TCRdist sequence similarity was added for clustering within HLA-allele-positive subsets. Repertoires with fewer than 30,000 or more than 120,000 public chains, plus five repertoires with anomalous nucleotide sharing, were excluded from co-occurrence clustering. TCRdb provides this immuneACCESS table in a form limited to in-frame rearrangements. Some clones are lacking; in checked studies, under half of them reflect an unresolved V gene, and why the rest are absent is not known. V, J and clone size derive from that table, while D and trimming were established from the DNA sequence. This sample holds 95,000 to 150,000 clones; about four fifths were observed only once. Approximately 3.5% of the sample goes to the ten largest clones.

To note about this clone: The antigen it binds to is not known. Relative to the germline gene, one junction end is altered; a read error may explain this.

Reading from cysteine to phenylalanine, the CDR3 counts 16 amino acids. The retained sequence is limited to the CDR3, 48 bases, with the frame set at the first base. The germline V gene (reference sequence) sets CDR1 to SEHNR and CDR2 to FQNEAQ. In total, about 650 healthy bone marrow donors made up the cohort. All cohort members were sampled while nominally healthy, although unrecorded immune exposures were likely present. The donor was CMV seropositive and belonged to the group of more than 250 seropositive cohort members. A peripheral blood sample was provided by each donor, and peripheral blood mononuclear cells were used for TCR beta sequencing. The Qiagen DNeasy Blood Extraction Kit was used to extract genomic DNA from the blood cell samples.

Recombination linked TRBV7-9 to TRBJ2-1; the central 12 bases match TRBD2. The receptor comes from a woman in her 40s in good health and CMV-seropositive. The sequenced sample consisted of PBMCs. The CDR3 region has the sequence CSSSWTLAGGFNEQFF. The DNA sequence is given as TGTTCCAGCAGCTGGACCCTAGCGGGAGGGTTCAATGAGCAGTTCTTC.